A single sample gave rise to the 9 T cell receptor beta chains below, sequenced in a study of T cells in Graves' hyperthyroidism and ophthalmopathy. RNA transcripts provided the source from which TCR beta CDR3 regions were amplified. Initially, a first-round RT-PCR of the TCR CDR3 employed the HTBI primer set. TCRdb reprocessed the multiplex PCR reads with MiXCR, giving one entry per CDR3 protein. The repertoire has around 350,000 distinct CDR3 sequences, roughly 19% of them found once; the top ten carry roughly 3.5%. Source material: blood. The source of these receptors is a woman aged 18 to 35 with Graves' hyperthyroidism.

This clonotype was seen repeatedly, ten times or more. The chain recombines TRBV6-1 with TRBJ2-7; perhaps TRBD1 as D (5 bases). Trimming pared 6 bases from V and 6 bases from J, leaving 15 bases between. The CDR3 spans 13 residues. Germline V lookup: CDR1 MNHNS, CDR2 SASEGT. The CDR3 region is CASRARAFFEQYF. The CDR3 DNA sequence: TGTGCCAGCAGGGCCAGGGCATTTTTCGAGCAGTACTTC.

This clonotype was seen many times. This rearrangement joins TRBV2 to TRBJ1-2; TRBD1 might be the D (5 bases). The CDR3 covers 18 residues. From germline, CDR1 is SNHLY and CDR2 FYNNEI. The ends were cut back, 6 bases at V and 8 bases at J, with 31 bases in the middle. The CDR3 region has the DNA TGTGCCAGCAGCCATTCACCACTCTCGATTGGCCCGGGGGGGGGCTACACCTTC. It translates to CASSHSPLSIGPGGGYTF.

The sample holds a few counts of this clonotype. The J gene is TRBJ2-7, the V gene TRBV6-1; D gene ambiguous. The CDR3 totals 15 residues. Trimming removed 6 bases at V and 7 bases at J, with 22 bases between. Germline assignment: CDR1 MNHNS and CDR2 SASEGT. In DNA form, the CDR3 reads TGTGCCAGCAGCCCCGGACGCGATCCCACCCGGGAGCAGTACTTC. Translation: CASSPGRDPTREQYF.

The table lists this clonotype with a few counts. For the CDR3, the DNA is TGTGCCAGCAGCCCAACCAGCGGGAGGGCCACCTACGAGCAGTACTTC. Its translation: CASSPTSGRATYEQYF. V gene TRBV11-1 combines with J gene TRBJ2-7; 10 positions match TRBD2. This CDR3 is built from 16 residues. Losses at the gene ends were 5 bases for V and 2 bases for J; bases not matched to a gene: 9. Germline V gene lookup returns CDR1 SGHAT and CDR2 FQDESV (reference sequence).

In this sample, this clonotype turned up many times. This chain joins TRBV6-2 or TRBV6-3 and TRBJ1-5; possible D gene TRBD1, 5 bases. CDR1 is MNHEY and CDR2 is SVGEGT in the germline V gene. V was pared by 2 bases and J by 6 bases, with 20 bases between. This CDR3 has 17 amino acids. The CDR3 DNA is TGTGCCAGCAGTTACAGGAAACGGCAGGGAAACATTCAGCCCCAGCATTTT. As protein: CASSYRKRQGNIQPQHF.

This clonotype has just a few counts. CDR3 amino acids: CASHPGGTSGANVLTF. CDR3 sequence (DNA): TGTGCCAGCCATCCAGGGGGCACTTCTGGGGCCAACGTCCTGACTTTC. The chain has TRBV2 and TRBJ2-6; TRBD1 matches 8 bases. Germline trimming cut 8 bases from V and 1 base from J; bases unmatched to any gene: 7. Germline CDR1 reads SNHLY; CDR2 reads FYNNEI. The CDR3 is 16 residues long.

This clonotype was recorded many times. Germline is not matched at one junction end, which may reflect a read error. The V call is TRBV10-2, the J call TRBJ1-1, with D hard to call. The germline V gene encodes CDR1 WSHSY and CDR2 SAAADI. CDR3 length equals 13 residues. The CDR3 here is CASSESGGTEAFF. The CDR3 bases are TGTGCCAGCAGTGAGTCCGGAGGCACTGAAGCTTTCTTT.

There are many counts of this clonotype. The chain has TRBV2 and TRBJ2-4; maybe TRBD1 (7 bases). V lost 5 bases and J 8 bases, leaving 13 bases between the germline ends. The CDR3 is 13 residues long. Germline V gene data show CDR1 as SNHLY and CDR2 as FYNNEI. Here the CDR3 reads CASSMGQRDIQYF. Written as DNA, the CDR3 is TGTGCCAGCAGTATGGGACAGCGGGACATTCAGTACTTC.

This clonotype was seen repeatedly, ten times or more. The chain is built from TRBV19 and TRBJ2-7; 8 positions agree with TRBD1. The CDR3 length is 13 residues. Trimming cost V 8 bases and J 3 bases; bases outside gene matches: 6. Germline lookup yields CDR1 LNHDA and CDR2 SQIVND (reference sequence). The CDR3 protein is CASGQGSLYEQYF. CDR3 in DNA: TGTGCCAGTGGACAGGGAAGCCTCTACGAGCAGTACTTC. The whole variable domain, remainder taken from reference TRBV19 and TRBJ2-7, is DGGITQSPKYLFRKEGQNVTLSCEQNLNHDAMYWYRQDPGQGLRLIYYSQIVNDFQKGDIAEGYSVSREKKESFPLTVTSAQKNPTAFYLCASGQGSLYEQYFGPGTRLTVT.